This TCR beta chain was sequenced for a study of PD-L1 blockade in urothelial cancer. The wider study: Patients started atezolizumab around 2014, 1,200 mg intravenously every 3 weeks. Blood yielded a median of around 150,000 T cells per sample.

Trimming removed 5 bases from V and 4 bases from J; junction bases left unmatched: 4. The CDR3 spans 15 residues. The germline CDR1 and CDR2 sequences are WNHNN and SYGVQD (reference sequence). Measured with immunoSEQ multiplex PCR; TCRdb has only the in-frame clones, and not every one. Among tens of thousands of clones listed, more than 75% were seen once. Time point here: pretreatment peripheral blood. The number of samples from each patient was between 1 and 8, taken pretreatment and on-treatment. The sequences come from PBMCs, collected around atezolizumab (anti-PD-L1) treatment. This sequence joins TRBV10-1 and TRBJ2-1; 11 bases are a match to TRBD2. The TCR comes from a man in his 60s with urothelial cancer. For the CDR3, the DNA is TGCGCCAGCAGTCCGGGACTAGCGGCGTACAATGAGCAGTTCTTC. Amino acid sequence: CASSPGLAAYNEQFF.